A selection of T cell receptor beta chains follows, all from one sample in a study of response to subunit inactivated influenza vaccine. MiXCR, applied by TCRdb to the RT-PCR reads, yields one record per CDR3 protein. The sample contains 500,000 or so distinct CDR3 sequences, approximately 11% of which appear only once. Source: PBMCs from blood, taken roughly 47 days after vaccination. The receptors shown here come from a man aged 45 to 65 who received an inactivated influenza vaccine. The CDR3 runs from the conserved cysteine through the conserved F or W. The D gene is left open where the match is weak. The listing skips clone size in some rows; elsewhere it reads once, few, many or a size class.

>TRBV28|NA|TRBJ1-5|few
CASSLFGGLGHF
TGTGCCAGTTCCTTGTTCGGGGGTTTGGGGCATTTT
>TRBV29-1|NA|TRBJ2-5|many
CSVRRGHQETQYF
TGCAGCGTGAGGAGGGGTCACCAAGAGACCCAGTACTTC
>TRBV27|TRBD1|TRBJ1-4|few
CASRLFPGQGTNEKLFF
TGTGCCAGCAGGCTATTCCCGGGACAGGGGACTAATGAAAAACTGTTTTTT
>TRBV6-5|NA|TRBJ1-1|many
CASSYSGGFSEAFF
TGTGCCAGCAGTTACTCTGGGGGATTCAGTGAAGCTTTCTTT
>TRBV10-3|NA|TRBJ2-7|many
CAISEGPVSYEQYF
TGTGCCATCAGTGAGGGGCCAGTCTCCTACGAGCAGTACTTC
>TRBV20-1|NA|TRBJ2-1|few
CSASSRGYEQFF
TGCAGTGCTAGCAGCCGGGGATATGAGCAGTTCTTC
>TRBV6-1|NA|TRBJ2-7|many
CASRPRGTSYEQYF
TGTGCCAGCAGGCCCCGGGGGACCTCCTACGAGCAGTACTTC
>TRBV18|NA|TRBJ2-1|NA
CASSPEGLGYNEQFF
TGTGCCAGCTCACCGGAGGGACTTGGATACAATGAGCAGTTCTTC
>TRBV6-1|NA|TRBJ2-3|many
CASSLAGLDTQYF
TGTGCCAGCAGTCTCGCGGGGTTAGATACGCAGTATTTT
>TRBV11-2|NA|TRBJ2-2|many
CASSFTTNTGELFF
TGTGCCAGCAGCTTTACAACGAACACCGGGGAGCTGTTTTTT
>TRBV9|NA|TRBJ2-3|many
CASSVRGSTDTQYF
TGTGCCAGCAGCGTAAGGGGGAGCACAGATACGCAGTATTTT
>TRBV12-3/TRBV12-4|NA|TRBJ2-3|NA
CASSLFGRGTDTQYF
TGTGCCAGCAGTTTATTTGGCAGGGGTACAGATACGCAGTATTTT
>TRBV7-2|TRBD2|TRBJ2-4|NA
CASSRGGRAIQYF
TGTGCCAGCAGCCGGGGGGGGAGGGCCATTCAGTACTTC
>TRBV4-1|TRBD1|TRBJ2-7|few
CASSLQGVAGGRINYEQYF
TGCGCCAGCAGCCTTCAAGGGGTGGCAGGGGGAAGAATTAACTACGAGCAGTACTTC
>TRBV10-3|TRBD2|TRBJ2-7|few
CAITGGAGGTYEQYF
TGTGCCATCACAGGGGGAGCGGGAGGAACCTACGAGCAGTACTTC
>TRBV20-1|NA|TRBJ1-1|many
CSAKLVMNTEAFF
TGCAGTGCTAAATTGGTTATGAACACTGAAGCTTTCTTT
>TRBV7-9|NA|TRBJ2-1|few
CASSFTGNEQFF
TGTGCCAGCAGCTTTACAGGGAATGAGCAGTTCTTC
>TRBV18|NA|TRBJ1-5|many
CASSPQGGNQPQHF
TGTGCCAGCTCACCCCAGGGTGGAAATCAGCCCCAGCATTTT
>TRBV4-3|NA|TRBJ2-2|many
CASSQDGAGELFF
TGCGCCAGCAGCCAAGATGGAGCCGGGGAGCTGTTTTTT
>TRBV29-1|NA|TRBJ2-3|many
CSVEVTGRQGTQYF
TGCAGCGTTGAAGTTACGGGCCGCCAAGGCACGCAGTATTTT
>TRBV29-1|TRBD2|TRBJ2-7|NA
CSVESGGFEQYF
TGCAGCGTTGAAAGCGGGGGATTCGAGCAGTACTTC
>TRBV12-3/TRBV12-4|TRBD1|TRBJ1-5|NA
CASSFPGQGNQPQHF
TGTGCCAGCAGTTTCCCAGGACAGGGCAATCAGCCCCAGCATTTT
>TRBV4-1|NA|TRBJ2-3|many
CASSQTRGGTDTQYF
TGCGCCAGCAGCCAAACGAGGGGAGGCACAGATACGCAGTATTTT
>TRBV5-5|TRBD2|TRBJ2-2|many
CASSPGLAEINTGELFF
TGTGCCAGCAGCCCGGGACTAGCAGAAATAAACACCGGGGAGCTGTTTTTT
>TRBV9|NA|TRBJ2-5|NA
CASSVGAVLQETQYF
TGTGCCAGCAGCGTAGGTGCAGTCCTACAAGAGACCCAGTACTTC
>TRBV29-1|TRBD1|TRBJ2-7|NA
CSVEVYYRGVSYEQYF
TGCAGCGTTGAAGTGTACTACAGGGGGGTGTCCTACGAGCAGTACTTC
>TRBV5-1|NA|TRBJ1-1|NA
CASSFWGYTEAFF
TGCGCCAGCAGCTTTTGGGGGTACACTGAAGCTTTCTTT
>TRBV12-3/TRBV12-4|NA|TRBJ2-5|NA
CASSLAAGAGETQYF
TGTGCCAGCAGTTTAGCGGCAGGGGCGGGAGAGACCCAGTACTTC
>TRBV11-2|NA|TRBJ2-3|NA
CASSLFGPDTQYF
TGTGCCAGCAGCTTATTTGGGCCAGATACGCAGTATTTT
>TRBV10-3|TRBD2|TRBJ2-7|many
CAISELGLVLYEQYF
TGTGCCATCAGTGAGTTGGGACTAGTACTTTACGAGCAGTACTTC
>TRBV18|NA|TRBJ2-3|NA
CASSPGPQDRLLTQYF
TGTGCCAGCTCACCTGGTCCCCAGGACCGCTTGCTTACGCAGTATTTT
>TRBV7-9|TRBD1|TRBJ2-2|few
CASSLGTGAAGELFF
TGTGCCAGCAGCTTAGGGACAGGCGCCGCCGGGGAGCTGTTTTTT
>TRBV20-1|NA|TRBJ2-5|many
CSARGGAETQYF
TGCAGTGCTAGAGGGGGAGCGGAGACCCAGTACTTC
>TRBV7-7|TRBD2|TRBJ2-5|many
CASSPATTSGRETQYF
TGTGCCAGCAGCCCCGCGACGACTAGCGGGAGGGAGACCCAGTACTTC
>TRBV10-2|NA|TRBJ2-5|NA
CASKVYGRFQETQYF
TGCGCCAGCAAGGTTTACGGTCGGTTCCAAGAGACCCAGTACTTC
>TRBV4-3|NA|TRBJ2-7|few
CASSRGLPDYEQYF
TGCGCCAGCAGCCGGGGACTCCCCGACTACGAGCAGTACTTC
>TRBV12-3/TRBV12-4|TRBD1|TRBJ2-7|NA
CASSLEGALVEQYF
TGTGCCAGCAGTTTAGAGGGGGCGTTAGTTGAGCAGTACTTC
>TRBV18|NA|TRBJ2-3|NA
CASSKGVNTDTQYF
TGTGCCAGCTCAAAGGGAGTGAACACAGATACGCAGTATTTT
>TRBV20-1|NA|TRBJ2-5|many
CSAPPTGQKETQYF
TGCAGTGCTCCCCCCACTGGGCAGAAAGAGACCCAGTACTTC
>TRBV5-1|NA|TRBJ2-3|few
CASSLGRTADTQYF
TGCGCCAGCAGCTTGGGACGGACAGCTGATACGCAGTATTTT
>TRBV18|NA|TRBJ2-3|few
CASSPRRATDTQYF
TGTGCCAGCTCACCACGCAGGGCTACAGATACGCAGTATTTT
>TRBV4-1|NA|TRBJ1-5|few
CASSQDWGNQPQHF
TGCGCCAGCAGCCAAGATTGGGGAAATCAGCCCCAGCATTTT
>TRBV7-3|TRBD2|TRBJ2-1|NA
CASSLMSSGRREQFF
TGTGCCAGCAGCTTAATGTCTAGCGGGAGGCGCGAGCAGTTCTTC
>TRBV20-1|NA|TRBJ2-3|few
CSASPGANTDTQYF
TGCAGTGCTAGCCCGGGGGCAAACACAGATACGCAGTATTTT
>TRBV6-2/TRBV6-3|TRBD1|TRBJ2-1|many
CASIGQGHEQFF
TGTGCCAGCATCGGACAGGGCCATGAGCAGTTCTTC
>TRBV7-9|NA|TRBJ2-3|many
CASSLGTYGTDTQYF
TGTGCCAGCAGCTTAGGGACTTACGGCACAGATACGCAGTATTTT
>TRBV7-2|NA|TRBJ2-2|many
CASRRRELTGELFF
TGTGCCAGCAGGAGACGGGAATTAACCGGGGAGCTGTTTTTT
>TRBV27|NA|TRBJ2-2|many
CASSLSNTGELFF
TGCGCCAGCAGCTTATCGAACACCGGGGAGCTGTTTTTT
>TRBV25-1|TRBD1|TRBJ2-7|few
CASSPPPGQGSYEQYF
TGTGCCAGCAGTCCTCCCCCGGGACAGGGTTCCTACGAGCAGTACTTC
>TRBV9|NA|TRBJ2-7|NA
CASSVGVTSYEQYF
TGTGCCAGCAGCGTAGGGGTAACCTCCTACGAGCAGTACTTC
>TRBV5-1|NA|TRBJ1-1|many
CASSLEGIDEAFF
TGCGCCAGCAGCTTGGAAGGGATTGATGAAGCTTTCTTT
>TRBV20-1|NA|TRBJ2-7|many
CSASDWSSYEQYF
TGCAGTGCTTCCGACTGGAGCTCCTACGAGCAGTACTTC
>TRBV25-1|NA|TRBJ2-3|NA
CASSDYEGGQDTQYF
TGTGCCAGCAGTGATTACGAGGGGGGGCAAGATACGCAGTATTTT
>TRBV15|NA|TRBJ2-7|many
CATSRDPGNTYEQYF
TGTGCCACCAGCAGAGATCCGGGAAACACCTACGAGCAGTACTTC
>TRBV6-1|TRBD1|TRBJ2-2|few
CASRDGTAGELFF
TGTGCCAGCAGAGACGGGACAGCCGGGGAGCTGTTTTTT
>TRBV5-6|NA|TRBJ1-5|NA
CASSLSVRGDQPQHF
TGTGCCAGCAGCTTGTCAGTTCGCGGGGATCAGCCCCAGCATTTT
>TRBV20-1|NA|TRBJ1-1|NA
CSASEGPLNTEAFF
TGCAGTGCTAGCGAGGGGCCACTGAACACTGAAGCTTTCTTT
>TRBV12-3/TRBV12-4|NA|TRBJ2-3|many
CASTLRDHRMYF
TGTGCCAGCACCCTCCGGGACCATCGCATGTATTTT